The T cell receptor beta chain under discussion was sequenced for a study of shared clonotypes between healthy human individuals. Whole-study results and caveats: Limitation of the genetic and exposure-history diversity represented came from the few donors.

The CDR3 runs to 10 residues. Remarks on this clone: Antigen: not known.

Methods used by the authors: Filtering differed because ImmunoSEQ produced junction-only sequences that carried no quality scores. Sequencing was performed with immunoSEQ multiplex PCR; in TCRdb, only in-frame clones are kept and a portion is missing. The V and J calls and clone size are taken from that table; D and trimming were inferred from the DNA. The sample records fewer than 650,000 clones, just over 75% being singletons. Everyone who donated was a Caucasian adult who lived in Nashville, Tennessee. Genomic DNA, for the unsorted samples, came from tens of millions of PBMCs. Sequencing was carried out using PBMCs. This TCR was sampled from a woman aged 40 to 49 in good health. Some clones in this sample may be carry-over from other donors' samples. The rearrangement joins TRBV21-1 to TRBJ1-5. TRBV21-1 is labeled a pseudogene. CDR3 bases: TGTGCCAGAAGAAATCAGCCCCAGCATTTT. This translates into CARRNQPQHF.